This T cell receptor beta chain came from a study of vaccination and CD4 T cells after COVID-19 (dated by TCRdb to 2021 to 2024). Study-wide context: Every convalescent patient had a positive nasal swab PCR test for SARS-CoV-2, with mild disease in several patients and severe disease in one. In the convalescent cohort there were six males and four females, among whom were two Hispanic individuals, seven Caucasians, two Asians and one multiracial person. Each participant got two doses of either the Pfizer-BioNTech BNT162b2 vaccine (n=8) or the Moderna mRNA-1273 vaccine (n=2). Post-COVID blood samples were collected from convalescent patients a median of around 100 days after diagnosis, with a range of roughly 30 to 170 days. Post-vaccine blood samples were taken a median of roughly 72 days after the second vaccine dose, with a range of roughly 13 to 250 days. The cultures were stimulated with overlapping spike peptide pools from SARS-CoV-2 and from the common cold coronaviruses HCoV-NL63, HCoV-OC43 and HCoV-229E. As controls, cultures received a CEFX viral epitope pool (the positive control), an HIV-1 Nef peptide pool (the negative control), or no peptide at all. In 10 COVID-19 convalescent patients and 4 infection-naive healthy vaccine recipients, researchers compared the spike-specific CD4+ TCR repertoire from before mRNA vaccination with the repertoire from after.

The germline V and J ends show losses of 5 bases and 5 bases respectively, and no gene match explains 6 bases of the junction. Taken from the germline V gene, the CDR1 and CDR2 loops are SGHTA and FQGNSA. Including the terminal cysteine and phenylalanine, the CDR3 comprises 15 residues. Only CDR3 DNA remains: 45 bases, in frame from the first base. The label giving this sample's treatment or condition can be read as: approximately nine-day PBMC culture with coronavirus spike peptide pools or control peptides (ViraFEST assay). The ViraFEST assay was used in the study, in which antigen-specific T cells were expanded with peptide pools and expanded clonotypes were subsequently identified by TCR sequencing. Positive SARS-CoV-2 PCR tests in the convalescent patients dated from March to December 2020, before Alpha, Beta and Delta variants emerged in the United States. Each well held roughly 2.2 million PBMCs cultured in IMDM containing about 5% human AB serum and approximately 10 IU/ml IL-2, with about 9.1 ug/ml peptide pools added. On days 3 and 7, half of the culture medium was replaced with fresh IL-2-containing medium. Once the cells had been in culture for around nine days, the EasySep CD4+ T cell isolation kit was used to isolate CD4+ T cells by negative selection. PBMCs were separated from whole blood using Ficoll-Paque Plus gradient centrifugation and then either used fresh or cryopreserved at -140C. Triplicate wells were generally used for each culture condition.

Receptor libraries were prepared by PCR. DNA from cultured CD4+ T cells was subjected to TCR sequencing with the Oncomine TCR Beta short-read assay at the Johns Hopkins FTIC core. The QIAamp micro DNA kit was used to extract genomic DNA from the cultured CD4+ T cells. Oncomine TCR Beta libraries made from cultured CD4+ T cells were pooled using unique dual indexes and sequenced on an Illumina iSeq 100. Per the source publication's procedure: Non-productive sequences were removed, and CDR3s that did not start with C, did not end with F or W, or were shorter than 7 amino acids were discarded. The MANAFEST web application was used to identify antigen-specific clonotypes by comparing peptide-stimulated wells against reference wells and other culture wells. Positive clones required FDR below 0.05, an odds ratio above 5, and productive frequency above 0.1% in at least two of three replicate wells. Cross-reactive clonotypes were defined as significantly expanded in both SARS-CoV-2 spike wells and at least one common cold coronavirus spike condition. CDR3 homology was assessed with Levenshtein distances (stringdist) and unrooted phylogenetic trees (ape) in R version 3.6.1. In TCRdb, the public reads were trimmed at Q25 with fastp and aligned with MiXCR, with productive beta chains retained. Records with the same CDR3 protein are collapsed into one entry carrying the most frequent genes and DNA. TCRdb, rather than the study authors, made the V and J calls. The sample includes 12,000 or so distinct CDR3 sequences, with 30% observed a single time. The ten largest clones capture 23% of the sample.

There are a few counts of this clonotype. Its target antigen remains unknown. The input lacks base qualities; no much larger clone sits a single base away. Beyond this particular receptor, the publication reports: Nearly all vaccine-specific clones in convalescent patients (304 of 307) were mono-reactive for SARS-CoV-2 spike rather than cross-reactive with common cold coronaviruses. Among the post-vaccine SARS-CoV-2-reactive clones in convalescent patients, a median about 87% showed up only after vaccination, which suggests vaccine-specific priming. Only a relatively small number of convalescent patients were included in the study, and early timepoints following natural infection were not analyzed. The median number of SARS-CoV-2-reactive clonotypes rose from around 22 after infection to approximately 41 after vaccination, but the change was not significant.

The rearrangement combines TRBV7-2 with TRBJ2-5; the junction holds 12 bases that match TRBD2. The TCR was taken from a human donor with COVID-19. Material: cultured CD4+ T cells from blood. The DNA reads TGTGCCAGCAGCGTGACTAGCGGGGGATGGGAGACCCAGTACTTC. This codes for CASSVTSGGWETQYF.